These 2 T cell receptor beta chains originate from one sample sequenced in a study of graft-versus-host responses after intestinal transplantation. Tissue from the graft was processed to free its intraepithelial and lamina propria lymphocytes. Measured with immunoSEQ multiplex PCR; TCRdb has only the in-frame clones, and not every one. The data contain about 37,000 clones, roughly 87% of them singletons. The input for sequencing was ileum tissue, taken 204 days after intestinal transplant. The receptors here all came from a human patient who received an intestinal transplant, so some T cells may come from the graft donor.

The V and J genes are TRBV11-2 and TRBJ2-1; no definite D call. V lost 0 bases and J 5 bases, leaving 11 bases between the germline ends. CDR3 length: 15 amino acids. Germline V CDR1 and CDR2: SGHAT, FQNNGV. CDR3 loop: CASSLDFSSNNEQFF. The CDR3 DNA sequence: TGTGCCAGCAGCTTAGACTTCTCGAGCAACAATGAGCAGTTCTTC.

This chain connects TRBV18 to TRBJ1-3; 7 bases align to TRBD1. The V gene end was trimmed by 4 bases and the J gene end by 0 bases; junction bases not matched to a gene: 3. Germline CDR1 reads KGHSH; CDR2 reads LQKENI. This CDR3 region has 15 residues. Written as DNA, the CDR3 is TGTGCCAGCTCACTCGGACAGGTCTCTGGAAACACCATATATTTT. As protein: CASSLGQVSGNTIYF.